Each of the 17 T cell receptor beta chains below was sequenced from the same sample in a study of regulatory T cells in long-lasting Graves disease. The time point here: newly diagnosed GD, antithyroid drugs for less than 3 months. The TCR library was made from RNA that had been extracted from PBMCs in TRIzol. HTBI primers from iRepertoire and Arm-PCR of CDR3 regions yielded the TCR beta libraries. One entry per CDR3 protein, called by TCRdb with MiXCR from the multiplex PCR reads. The data contain some 560,000 distinct CDR3 sequences, about 15% of them singletons. These data were also filed under a second study, of T cells in Graves' hyperthyroidism and ophthalmopathy.

The specimen comprised peripheral blood mononuclear cells (PBMCs), sampled at new diagnosis, from a patient treated with antithyroid drugs. These receptors were collected from a woman in her forties or fifties with Graves disease.

CDR3 residues: CASSSNHNEQFF. For the CDR3, the DNA is TGTGCCAGCAGTTCCAACCACAATGAGCAGTTCTTC. The chain recombines TRBV12-3 or TRBV12-4 with TRBJ2-1; D remains ambiguous. The CDR3 contains 12 residues. V gave up 4 bases and J gave up 5 bases, with 6 bases separating them.

This clonotype was detected many times. The chain uses TRBV12-3 or TRBV12-4 and TRBJ2-3, with D possibly being TRBD2 (6 bases). The V end lost 3 bases, the J end lost 5 bases, and 12 bases lay between the germline ends. The CDR3 runs 14 residues. The chain's CDR3 is CASSFGLALDTQYF. CDR3 in DNA: TGTGCCAGCAGTTTTGGCCTAGCGTTAGATACGCAGTATTTT.

Ten or more counts support this clonotype. The V gene is TRBV28, the J gene TRBJ1-2; D is possibly TRBD1 (6 bases). V lost 6 bases and J lost 4, with 12 bases in between. The CDR3 has 13 residues. Germline assignment: CDR1 MDHEN and CDR2 SYDVKM. CDR3 amino acids: CASSDRGIYGYTF. The CDR3 DNA is TGTGCCAGCAGCGATAGGGGGATCTATGGCTACACCTTC.

To note about this clonotype: This may be a read error, as it is one base from a much larger clone. It is likely a read error, because the conserved phenylalanine at the end of the CDR3 is missing. The chain uses TRBV7-9 and TRBJ1-1; D may be TRBD1 (5 bases). The V end lost 6 bases, the J end lost 0 bases, and 14 bases lay between the germline ends. CDR1 and CDR2 (germline): SEHNR, FQNEAQ (reference sequence). This CDR3 contains 15 residues. CDR3 sequence: CASRFGGLLNTEAFS. In DNA form, the CDR3 reads TGTGCCAGCAGGTTCGGGGGTCTCCTGAACACTGAAGCTTTCTCT.

This clonotype has more than one count but fewer than ten. The gene calls are TRBV20-1 and TRBJ2-1; the match to TRBD2 covers 13 bases. The CDR3 length is 16 residues. The J segment lost 1 base and the V segment lost 0 bases, leaving 0 bases of the junction unmatched. Germline loops: CDR1 DFQATT, CDR2 SNEGSKA (reference sequence). This chain's CDR3 is CSARELAGGSYNEQFF. In DNA, the CDR3 is TGCAGTGCTAGAGAACTAGCGGGGGGGTCCTACAATGAGCAGTTCTTC.

There are a few counts of this clonotype. The chain is built from TRBV7-9 and TRBJ1-2, with D possibly TRBD1 on 5 matching bases. Deletions cut 5 bases from V and 0 bases from J, with 13 bases between. Germline CDR1 SEHNR, CDR2 FQNEAQ (reference sequence). The CDR3 covers 15 residues. The CDR3 sequence: CASSPREGANYGYTF. Written as DNA, the CDR3 is TGTGCCAGCAGCCCCAGGGAGGGAGCTAACTATGGCTACACCTTC.

This clonotype has more than one count but fewer than ten. The rearrangement links TRBV7-2 to TRBJ1-5; D gene uncertain. The CDR3 runs 13 residues. Per the germline V gene, CDR1 is SGHTA and CDR2 is FQGNSA. The V gene lost 3 bases and the J gene lost 7 bases, with 10 bases spanning the gap. Here the CDR3 reads CASSFYDTQPQHF. The DNA for the CDR3 is TGTGCCAGCAGCTTCTACGACACACAGCCCCAGCATTTT.

The J gene is TRBJ2-1, the V gene TRBV5-1, with D perhaps matching TRBD2 (6 bases). This CDR3 region has 14 residues. Looked up from germline, CDR1 is SGHRS and CDR2 is YFSETQ. Trimming took 1 base from V and 6 from J, leaving 11 bases between them. CDR3 in amino acids: CASSLWQGGNEQFF. The CDR3 coding sequence is TGCGCCAGCAGCTTGTGGCAGGGAGGCAATGAGCAGTTCTTC.

This clonotype has ten or more counts. The chain uses TRBV6-5 and TRBJ2-7, with a tentative D call TRBD2 (5 bases). Germline V gene sequence: CDR1 MNHEY, CDR2 SVGAGI. V lost 4 bases and J 1 base, leaving 14 bases between the germline ends. The CDR3 totals 15 residues. The CDR3 sequence is CASSSPLTGSYEQYF. CDR3 DNA sequence: TGTGCCAGCAGTTCACCCCTCACGGGGTCCTACGAGCAGTACTTC.

This clonotype was seen a handful of times. The chain employs TRBV24-1 and TRBJ2-1; TRBD1 aligns across 7 bases. V shed 5 bases and J 3 bases; nucleotides not matched to a gene: 9. The CDR3 is 16 residues long. Germline V gene lookup returns CDR1 KGHDR and CDR2 SFDVKD. CDR3 coding DNA: TGTGCCACCAGTGCTTCGACAGGGCCACGCTACAATGAGCAGTTCTTC. It codes for CATSASTGPRYNEQFF.

This clonotype was seen ten or more times. V gene TRBV20-1 combines with J gene TRBJ1-1; 7 positions match TRBD1. The germline CDR1 and CDR2 sequences are DFQATT and SNEGSKA (reference sequence). The CDR3 is 12 residues long. V trimming: 5 bases; J trimming: 7 bases; junction bases outside the gene matches: 7. CDR3 loop: CSAPGTANEAFF. CDR3 in DNA: TGCAGTGCTCCAGGGACAGCTAATGAAGCTTTCTTT.

In nucleotides, the CDR3 is TGTGCCTGCAAAGACAGTTATGCTAATCAGCCCCAGCATTTT. It yields the protein CACKDSYANQPQHF. V gene TRBV30 combines with J gene TRBJ1-5; D might be TRBD1 (5 bases). This CDR3 is 14 amino acids long. The V end was cut by 6 bases, the J end by 4 bases, with 16 bases between. Germline V gene lookup returns CDR1 GTSNPN and CDR2 SVGIG (reference sequence).

There are many counts of this clonotype. V usage is TRBV2 and J usage is TRBJ1-2; the D gene is possibly TRBD1 (6 bases). The CDR3 consists of 15 residues. The germline gives CDR1 SNHLY, CDR2 FYNNEI. V was cut by 7 bases and J by 6 bases, with 21 bases left in between. The CDR3 coding sequence is TGTGCCAGCACGGGACACCTAAACCTCGGGAATGGCTACACCTTC. It specifies CASTGHLNLGNGYTF.

This clonotype occurred many times. J is TRBJ2-1 and V is TRBV12-3 or TRBV12-4, with 11 bases matching TRBD2. V gave up 5 bases and J gave up 4 bases; unmatched junction bases: 4. The CDR3 sequence is 15 residues long. The DNA of the CDR3 is TGTGCCAGCAGTATTAGCGGGGGGGGATACAATGAGCAGTTCTTC. Translation: CASSISGGGYNEQFF.

There are a few counts of this clonotype. The chain joins TRBV12-3 or TRBV12-4 to TRBJ2-5, with 7 bases that match TRBD2. The CDR3 runs to 14 residues. Unmatched junction bases numbered 9, after V lost 6 bases and J lost 5 bases. The DNA for the CDR3 is TGTGCCAGCAGCCCTCGGGGGGTTGTGGAGACCCAGTACTTC. Its protein product is CASSPRGVVETQYF.

This chain uses TRBV19 with TRBJ2-4; 7 bases fit TRBD1. The CDR3 has 13 amino acids. Trimming removed 4 bases from V and 9 bases from J; junction bases left unmatched: 6. From germline, CDR1 is LNHDA and CDR2 SQIVND (reference sequence). The CDR3 loop is CASSSRDSSIQYF. CDR3 sequence (DNA): TGTGCCAGTAGTAGCCGGGACAGTAGCATTCAGTACTTC.

In regard to this clonotype: Its ends do not fully match the called genes, so a read error is possible. This chain links TRBV2 with TRBJ2-6; TRBD1 matches at 7 bases. Germline V gene data show CDR1 as SNHLY and CDR2 as FYNNEI. This CDR3 spans 16 amino acids. CDR3 nucleotides: TGTGCCACCAGTGACCCTACAGGGGCTGGGGCCAACGTCCTGACTTTC. Residues: CATSDPTGAGANVLTF.